The present TCR beta chain was sequenced within a study of human T cells and chemical hapten exposure. Time point defined: patch test 3, about 24 weeks after DPC sensitization. Specified treatment: therapeutic diphenylcyclopropenone sensitization with weekly scalp DPC. TCRdb redid the calling of the RACE reads with MiXCR, one entry per CDR3 protein. Of about 30,000 distinct CDR3 sequences listed, 5.8% are singletons. The table lists this clonotype with many counts. Germline V gene data show CDR1 as DFQATT and CDR2 as SNEGSKA (reference sequence). Trimming cost V 0 bases and J 5 bases, with 7 bases left between them. This CDR3 region has 13 residues.

The material was whole blood, obtained in connection with sensitization to the hapten diphenylcyclopropenone (DPC). This clonotype originated in a man aged 30 to 39 with alopecia areata. Some clones in this sample may be carry-over from other donors' samples. This chain connects TRBV20-1 to TRBJ2-2; D is undetermined. The CDR3 is CSARDHRTGELFF. The DNA for the CDR3 is TGCAGTGCTAGAGATCATAGGACCGGGGAGCTGTTTTTT.